This entry describes one TCR beta chain. These data belong to a study of blood T cells in healthy people across ages. At the level of the study: Roughly one uniquely barcoded beta molecule per two T cells was captured.

A second PCR of roughly 7 to 11 cycles used a sample-barcoded 5' primer and a J-beta primer mix. TCRdb ran MiXCR on the 5' RACE reads and lists one entry per CDR3 protein. The data hold about 630,000 distinct CDR3 sequences, with roughly 21% observed a single time. The sample was blood. The clonotype originates from a man between 65 and 79 years old in good health.

The CDR3 protein is CASSQELKRGTEAFF. CDR3 nucleotides: TGCGCCAGCAGCCAAGAACTGAAAAGGGGCACTGAAGCTTTCTTT. The rearrangement links TRBV4-1 to TRBJ1-1, with a possible D match to TRBD1 (5 bases). Trimming removed 0 bases from V and 4 bases from J, with 12 bases in between. Germline CDR1 is MGHRA and CDR2 is YSYEKL. The CDR3 has 15 residues.